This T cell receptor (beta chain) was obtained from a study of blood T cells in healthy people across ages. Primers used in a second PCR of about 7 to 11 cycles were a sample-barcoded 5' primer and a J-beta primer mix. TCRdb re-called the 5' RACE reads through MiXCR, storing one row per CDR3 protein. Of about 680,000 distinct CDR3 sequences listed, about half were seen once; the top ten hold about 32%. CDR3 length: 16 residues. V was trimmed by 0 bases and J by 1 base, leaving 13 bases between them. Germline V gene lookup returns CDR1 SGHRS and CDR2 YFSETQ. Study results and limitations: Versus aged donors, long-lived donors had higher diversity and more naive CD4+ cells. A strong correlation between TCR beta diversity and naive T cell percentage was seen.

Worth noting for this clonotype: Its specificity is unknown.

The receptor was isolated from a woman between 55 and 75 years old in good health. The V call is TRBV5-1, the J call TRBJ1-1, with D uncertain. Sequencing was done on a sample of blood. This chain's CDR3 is CASSLDYGRPNTEAFF. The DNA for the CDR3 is TGCGCCAGCAGCTTGGATTACGGCAGACCGAACACTGAAGCTTTCTTT. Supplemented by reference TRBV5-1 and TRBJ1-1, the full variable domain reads KAGVTQTPRYLIKTRGQQVTLSCSPISGHRSVSWYQQTPGQGLQFLFEYFSETQRNKGNFPGRFSGRQFSNSRSEMNVSTLELGDSALYLCASSLDYGRPNTEAFFGQGTRLTVV.